Shown below are 21 T cell receptor beta chains from a single sample sequenced in a study of blood T cell repertoires in COVID-19 (dated by TCRdb to the early 2020s). Receptors were amplified or captured by the immunoSEQ multiplex PCR assay. This is the immuneACCESS table as TCRdb keeps it, with only in-frame sequences that have V and J called. A part of the clones is gone; compared with another copy, unresolved V genes explain less than half, and the rest is unexplained. This sample holds some 130,000 clones; around 86% were observed only once. 15% to 20% of the sample lies in the top ten. Sequenced: peripheral blood. These receptors were collected from a woman aged 45-65 years who had recovered from COVID-19.

V usage is TRBV5-1 and J usage is TRBJ2-1; perhaps TRBD1 as D (5 bases). Per the germline V gene, CDR1 is SGHRS and CDR2 is YFSETQ. The CDR3 is made up of 14 amino acids. Trimming took 0 bases from V and 3 from J, leaving 7 bases between them. The CDR3 loop is CASSLEGHYNEQFF. CDR3 nucleotides: TGCGCCAGCAGCTTGGAAGGACACTACAATGAGCAGTTCTTC.

The chain employs TRBV7-9 and TRBJ1-2; D is possibly TRBD1 (6 bases). This CDR3 is 16 amino acids long. Germline-derived CDR1 and CDR2 are SEHNR and FQNEAQ (reference sequence). V was clipped by 5 bases and J by 6 bases, with 22 bases between them. The CDR3 loop reads CASSSIQGPKGNGYTF. DNA of the CDR3: TGTGCCAGCAGCAGTATACAGGGTCCGAAGGGAAATGGCTACACCTTC. The full variable domain, with the rest looked up from reference TRBV7-9 and TRBJ1-2, is DTGVSQNPRHKITKRGQNVTFRCDPISEHNRLYWYRQTLGQGPEFLTYFQNEAQLEKSRLLSDRFSAERPKGSFSTLEIQRTEQGDSAMYLCASSSIQGPKGNGYTFGSGTRLTVV.

This clone was observed once. The chain uses TRBV19 and TRBJ2-2, with 7 bases fitting TRBD1. Per the germline V gene, CDR1 is LNHDA and CDR2 is SQIVND (reference sequence). CDR3 length equals 14 residues. After removal of 6 bases from V and 7 bases from J, the junction contained 8 bases not matched to a gene. CDR3 in amino acids: CASRLQGLVGELFF. For the CDR3, the DNA is TGTGCCAGTAGGTTACAGGGGTTAGTCGGGGAGCTGTTTTTT.

The J gene is TRBJ1-2, the V gene TRBV11-2; D not resolved. Germline V gives CDR1 SGHAT, CDR2 FQNNGV. The V end was cut by 2 bases, the J end by 3 bases, with 7 bases between. The CDR3 spans 13 residues. CDR3 in amino acids: CASSLMRDYGYTF. CDR3 coding DNA: TGTGCCAGCAGCTTAATGCGGGACTATGGCTACACCTTC.

The gene calls are TRBV9 and TRBJ2-7, with a tentative D call TRBD2 (5 bases). In germline, CDR1 is SGDLS, CDR2 YYNGEE. The CDR3 length is 15 residues. V was clipped by 0 bases and J by 5 bases, with 15 bases between them. The CDR3 sequence is CASSVEGLANHEQYF. CDR3 bases: TGTGCCAGCAGCGTAGAAGGGCTAGCCAACCACGAGCAGTACTTC.

The rearrangement uses TRBV6-5 and TRBJ1-6; D remains ambiguous. The V end was cut by 5 bases, the J end by 7 bases, with 15 bases between. Germline V gives CDR1 MNHEY, CDR2 SVGAGI. There are 15 residues in the CDR3. As DNA, the CDR3 is TGTGCCAGCAGTCAACTCGTAAGAGGAAATTCACCCCTCCACTTT. Translating it yields CASSQLVRGNSPLHF.

This chain joins TRBV14 and TRBJ1-1; D is unresolved. The CDR3 consists of 13 residues. V dropped 4 bases and J dropped 0 bases, with 6 bases sitting between them. From germline, CDR1 is SGHDN and CDR2 FVKESK. The CDR3 here is CASSRTLNTEAFF. The CDR3 nucleotides are TGTGCCAGCAGCCGGACTCTGAACACTGAAGCTTTCTTT. Full variable domain (missing parts from reference TRBV14 and TRBJ1-1): EAGVTQFPSHSVIEKGQTVTLRCDPISGHDNLYWYRRVMGKEIKFLLHFVKESKQDESGMPNNRFLAERTGGTYSTLKVQPAELEDSGVYFCASSRTLNTEAFFGQGTRLTVV.

A remark on this clone: The same CDR3 can be traced to other DNA sequences in this sample. The chain is built from TRBV15 and TRBJ1-5, with TRBD1 identical over 7 bases. This CDR3 is 15 amino acids long. Trimming cost V 0 bases and J 9 bases; bases outside gene matches: 8. Per germline, CDR1 LNHNV and CDR2 YYDKDF (reference sequence). CDR3 sequence reads: CATSRDPTGKRPQHF. CDR3 bases: TGTGCCACCAGCAGAGATCCGACAGGGAAACGGCCCCAGCATTTT. The full variable domain, its missing parts supplied by reference TRBV15 and TRBJ1-5, is DAMVIQNPRYQVTQFGKPVTLSCSQTLNHNVMYWYQQKSSQAPKLLFHYYDKDFNNEADTPDNFQSRRPNTSFCFLDIRSPGLGDTAMYLCATSRDPTGKRPQHFGDGTRLSIL.

This clone is labeled as medium-sized. The chain uses TRBV28 and TRBJ2-1; 10 bases map to TRBD2. The CDR3 spans 17 residues. V was pared by 5 bases and J by 0 bases, with 7 bases of the junction left unmatched. Germline V gives CDR1 MDHEN, CDR2 SYDVKM. The CDR3 DNA follows: TGTGCCAGCAGTACCAGGACTAGCGGAAGCTCCTACAATGAGCAGTTCTTC. Amino acids: CASSTRTSGSSYNEQFF.

The chain combines TRBV19 with TRBJ2-7; 9 bases are shared with TRBD1. The CDR3 spans 18 residues. The V and J ends lost 3 bases and 2 bases, in that order; junction bases with no gene match: 14. Per germline, CDR1 LNHDA and CDR2 SQIVND (reference sequence). CDR3: CASSIRVFGQGPTYEQYF. The CDR3 bases are TGTGCCAGTAGTATCCGCGTCTTCGGACAGGGGCCCACCTACGAGCAGTACTTC.

The chain recombines TRBV15 with TRBJ2-7; 10 bases are a match to TRBD1. Trimming at V came to 5 bases and at J to 3 bases, leaving 7 bases not matched to a gene. From germline, CDR1 is LNHNV and CDR2 YYDKDF (reference sequence). This CDR3 comprises 15 residues. As DNA, the CDR3 is TGTGCCACCAGCGCGGACAGGGGGATAGGCTACGAGCAGTACTTC. Its translation is CATSADRGIGYEQYF.

The chain combines TRBV6-5 with TRBJ2-1, with 11 positions matching TRBD1. Trimming cost V 10 bases and J 4 bases; bases outside gene matches: 9. Germline lookup yields CDR1 MNHEY and CDR2 SVGAGI. This CDR3 is 15 amino acids long. The CDR3 DNA reads as TGTGCCACCAGGGGGACAGGGGGAATATACAATGAGCAGTTCTTC. It translates to CATRGTGGIYNEQFF.

V is TRBV19 and J is TRBJ1-5; no firm D call. The CDR3 length is 14 residues. CDR1 is LNHDA, CDR2 SQIVND, per germline (reference sequence). V shed 5 bases and J shed 0 bases, with 8 bases lying between them. The CDR3 spells CASSLQDSNQPQHF. The DNA of the CDR3 is TGTGCCAGTAGTTTGCAGGATAGCAATCAGCCCCAGCATTTT. The full variable domain, rest sourced from reference TRBV19 and TRBJ1-5, is DGGITQSPKYLFRKEGQNVTLSCEQNLNHDAMYWYRQDPGQGLRLIYYSQIVNDFQKGDIAEGYSVSREKKESFPLTVTSAQKNPTAFYLCASSLQDSNQPQHFGDGTRLSIL.

The chain is built from TRBV10-3 and TRBJ1-2, with TRBD1 matching 9 bases. There are 16 residues in the CDR3. Trimming took 4 bases from V and 4 from J; bases not matched to a gene: 10. In germline, CDR1 is ENHRY, CDR2 SYGVKD. Here the CDR3 reads CAISAGTGLDRYGYTF. As DNA, the CDR3 is TGTGCCATCAGTGCCGGGACAGGGCTCGATCGCTATGGCTACACCTTC.

The chain is built from TRBV5-1 and TRBJ1-3; D not certain. The CDR3 length is 14 residues. V lost 0 bases to trimming and J lost 4 bases, with 8 bases between them. From germline, CDR1 is SGHRS and CDR2 YFSETQ. CDR3 bases: TGCGCCAGCAGCTTGGAACAGCCGGGAAACACCATATATTTT. It translates to CASSLEQPGNTIYF.

This clone came up once. The chain recombines TRBV7-8 with TRBJ2-5, with TRBD2 matching 7 bases. CDR1 and CDR2 from the germline V gene are SGHVS and FQNEAQ. Trimming removed 4 bases from V and 5 bases from J; junction bases left unmatched: 7. This CDR3 has 14 residues. The CDR3 loop is CASSWGGSRETQYF. The CDR3 bases are TGTGCCAGCAGCTGGGGGGGGTCACGGGAGACCCAGTACTTC.

V and J are TRBV18 and TRBJ1-1; 7 bases match TRBD1. This CDR3 is 12 amino acids long. Germline CDR1 KGHSH, CDR2 LQKENI. The trim removed 4 bases at V and 6 bases at J, leaving 2 bases unmatched. This CDR3 reads CASSLGTAEAFF. CDR3 DNA sequence: TGTGCCAGCTCACTGGGGACAGCTGAAGCTTTCTTT.

This clone has a single count. CDR3 sequence: CASSSQGTAYGYTF. The DNA for the CDR3 is TGTGCCAGCAGCTCTCAAGGGACAGCCTATGGCTACACCTTC. The chain is built from TRBV5-6 and TRBJ1-2; the match to TRBD1 covers 7 bases. V gave up 3 bases and J gave up 4 bases; unmatched junction bases: 6. The CDR3 totals 14 residues. Germline loops: CDR1 SGHDT, CDR2 YYEEEE.

V is TRBV24-1 and J is TRBJ2-2; D ambiguous. CDR1 is KGHDR and CDR2 is SFDVKD in the germline V gene. V gave up 2 bases and J gave up 4 bases, with 13 bases separating them. This CDR3 has 16 amino acids. The CDR3 coding sequence is TGTGCCACCAGTGATTCCCGACTGGCGAGCACCGGGGAGCTGTTTTTT. It codes for CATSDSRLASTGELFF.

The chain carries TRBV19 and TRBJ1-5, with a tentative D call TRBD1 (6 bases). The germline gives CDR1 LNHDA, CDR2 SQIVND (reference sequence). Trimming removed 4 bases at V and 3 bases at J, with 10 bases between. The CDR3 is made up of 14 amino acids. The CDR3 region is CASSTTGDNQPQHF. The CDR3, as DNA: TGTGCCAGTAGTACGACAGGAGACAATCAGCCCCAGCATTTT.

V usage is TRBV12-3 or TRBV12-4 and J usage is TRBJ1-5; no reliable D call. CDR3 length: 10 amino acids. The V gene lost 9 bases and the J gene lost 6 bases, with 6 bases spanning the gap. CDR3 DNA: TGTGCCAGTGGGAGTCAGCCCCAGCATTTT. Protein sequence: CASGSQPQHF.